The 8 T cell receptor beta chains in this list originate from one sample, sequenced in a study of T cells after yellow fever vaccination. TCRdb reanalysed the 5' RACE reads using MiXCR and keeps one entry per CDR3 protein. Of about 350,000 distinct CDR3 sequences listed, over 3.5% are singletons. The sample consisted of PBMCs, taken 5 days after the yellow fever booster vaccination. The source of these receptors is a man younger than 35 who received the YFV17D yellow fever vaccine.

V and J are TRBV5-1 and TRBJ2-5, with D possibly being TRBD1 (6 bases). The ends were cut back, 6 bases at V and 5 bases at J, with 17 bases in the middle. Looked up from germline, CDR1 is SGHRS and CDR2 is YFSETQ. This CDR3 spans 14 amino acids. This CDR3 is CASTRTVLGETQYF. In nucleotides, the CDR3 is TGCGCCAGCACCCGGACAGTTCTGGGGGAGACCCAGTACTTC. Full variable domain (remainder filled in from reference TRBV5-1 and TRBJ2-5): KAGVTQTPRYLIKTRGQQVTLSCSPISGHRSVSWYQQTPGQGLQFLFEYFSETQRNKGNFPGRFSGRQFSNSRSEMNVSTLELGDSALYLCASTRTVLGETQYFGPGTRLLVL.

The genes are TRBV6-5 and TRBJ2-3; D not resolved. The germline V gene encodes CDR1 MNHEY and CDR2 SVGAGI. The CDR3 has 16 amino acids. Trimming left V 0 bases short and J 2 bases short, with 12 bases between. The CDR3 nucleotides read TGTGCCAGCAGTTACTCGATGACGGGTTCCACAGATACGCAGTATTTT. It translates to CASSYSMTGSTDTQYF.

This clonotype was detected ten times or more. CDR3 nucleotide sequence: TGTGCCAGCAGCCTGACAGGGGGAGGCCCGAACACCGGGGAGCTGTTTTTT. It is translated as CASSLTGGGPNTGELFF. This chain connects TRBV5-6 to TRBJ2-2; 9 bases map to TRBD1. Per the germline V gene, CDR1 is SGHDT and CDR2 is YYEEEE. Trimming cost V 4 bases and J 0 bases; bases outside gene matches: 7. This CDR3 comprises 17 residues.

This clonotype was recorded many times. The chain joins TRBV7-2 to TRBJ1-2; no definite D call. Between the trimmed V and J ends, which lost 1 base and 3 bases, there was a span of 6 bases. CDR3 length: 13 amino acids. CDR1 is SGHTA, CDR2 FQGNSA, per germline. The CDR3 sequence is CASSLGAHYGYTF. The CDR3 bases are TGTGCCAGCAGCTTAGGGGCGCACTATGGCTACACCTTC.

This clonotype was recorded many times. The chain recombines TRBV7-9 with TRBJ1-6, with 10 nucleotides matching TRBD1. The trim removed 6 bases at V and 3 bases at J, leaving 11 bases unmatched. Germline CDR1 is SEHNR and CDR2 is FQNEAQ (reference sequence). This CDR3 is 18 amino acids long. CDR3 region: CASSRRQGAHLYNSPLHF. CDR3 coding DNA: TGTGCCAGCAGTCGGAGACAGGGGGCTCACCTCTATAATTCACCCCTCCACTTT.

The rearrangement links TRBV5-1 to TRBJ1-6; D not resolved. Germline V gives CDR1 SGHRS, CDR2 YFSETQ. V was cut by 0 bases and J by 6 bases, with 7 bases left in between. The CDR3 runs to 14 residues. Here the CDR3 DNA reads TGCGCCAGCAGCTTGGAACAGCCTAATTCACCCCTCCACTTT. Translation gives CASSLEQPNSPLHF.

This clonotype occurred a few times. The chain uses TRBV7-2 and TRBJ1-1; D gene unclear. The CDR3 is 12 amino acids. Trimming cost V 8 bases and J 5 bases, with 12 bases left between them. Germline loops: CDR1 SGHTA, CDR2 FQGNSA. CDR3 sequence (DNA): TGTGCCAGCGTATTGGCGAATACTGAAGCTTTCTTT. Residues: CASVLANTEAFF.

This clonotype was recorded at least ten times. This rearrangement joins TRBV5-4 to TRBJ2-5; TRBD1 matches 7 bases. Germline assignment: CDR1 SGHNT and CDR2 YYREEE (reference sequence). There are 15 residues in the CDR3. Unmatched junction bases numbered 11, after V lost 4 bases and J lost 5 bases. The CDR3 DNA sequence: TGTGCCAGCAGCACCGCAGGGGGAATGGGTGAGACCCAGTACTTC. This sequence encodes CASSTAGGMGETQYF.